The T cell receptor (beta chain) described here comes from a study of blood T cell repertoires in COVID-19. Study overall: Specimens from acute and convalescent COVID-19 originated in the United States, Italy and Spain. Sources were T cells, B-cell-depleted T cells, or PBMCs; the material itself was cDNA or gDNA.

Original data processing: Reference gene primer amplification gave nucleated cell count estimates. Profiled with immunoSEQ multiplex PCR; TCRdb holds only in-frame clones, not every one. V, J and clone size are those of that table, while D and trimming were read from the DNA. The sample records just under 150,000 clones, roughly 87% being singletons. The origin of this receptor is a human donor in a cohort sampled during active COVID-19. Sequencing input: peripheral blood.

The CDR3 loop is CASSLRGRDNQPQHF. The CDR3 DNA is TGTGCCAGCAGTTTACGGGGTCGGGACAATCAGCCCCAGCATTTT. The chain uses TRBV27 and TRBJ1-5; D gene ambiguous. V was trimmed by 2 bases and J by 3 bases, leaving 11 bases between them. The CDR3 extends over 15 amino acids. The germline V gene encodes CDR1 MNHEY and CDR2 SMNVEV (reference sequence).